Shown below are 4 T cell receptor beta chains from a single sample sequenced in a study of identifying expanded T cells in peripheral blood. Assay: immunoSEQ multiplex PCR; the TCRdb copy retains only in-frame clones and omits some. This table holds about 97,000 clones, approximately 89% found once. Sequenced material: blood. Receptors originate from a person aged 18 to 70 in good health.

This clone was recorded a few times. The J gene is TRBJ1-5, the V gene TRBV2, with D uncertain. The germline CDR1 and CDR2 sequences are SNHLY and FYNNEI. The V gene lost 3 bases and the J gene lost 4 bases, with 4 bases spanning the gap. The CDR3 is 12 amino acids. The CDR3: CASSDGNQPQHF. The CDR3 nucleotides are TGTGCCAGCAGTGACGGTAATCAGCCCCAGCATTTT.

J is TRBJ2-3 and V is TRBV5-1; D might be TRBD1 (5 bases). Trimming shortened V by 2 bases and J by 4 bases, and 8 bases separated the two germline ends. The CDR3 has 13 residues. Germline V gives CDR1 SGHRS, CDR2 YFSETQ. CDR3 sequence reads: CASSFGASDTQYF. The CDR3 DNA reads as TGCGCCAGCAGCTTTGGGGCCTCAGATACGCAGTATTTT.

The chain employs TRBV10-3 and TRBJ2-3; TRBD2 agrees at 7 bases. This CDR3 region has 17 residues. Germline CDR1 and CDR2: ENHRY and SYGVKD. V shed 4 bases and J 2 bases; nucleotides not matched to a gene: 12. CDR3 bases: TGTGCCATCAGTGGTAATAGGGCGCGGGGGTTCACAGATACGCAGTATTTT. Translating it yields CAISGNRARGFTDTQYF.

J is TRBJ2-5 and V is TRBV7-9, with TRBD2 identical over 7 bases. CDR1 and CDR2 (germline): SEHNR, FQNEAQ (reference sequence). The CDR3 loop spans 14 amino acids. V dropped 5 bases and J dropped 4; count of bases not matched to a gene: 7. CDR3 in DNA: TGTGCCAGCAGCCCAGCGGGATTATCAGAGACCCAGTACTTC. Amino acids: CASSPAGLSETQYF. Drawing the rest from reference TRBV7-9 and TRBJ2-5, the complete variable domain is DTGVSQNPRHKITKRGQNVTFRCDPISEHNRLYWYRQTLGQGPEFLTYFQNEAQLEKSRLLSDRFSAERPKGSFSTLEIQRTEQGDSAMYLCASSPAGLSETQYFGPGTRLLVL.